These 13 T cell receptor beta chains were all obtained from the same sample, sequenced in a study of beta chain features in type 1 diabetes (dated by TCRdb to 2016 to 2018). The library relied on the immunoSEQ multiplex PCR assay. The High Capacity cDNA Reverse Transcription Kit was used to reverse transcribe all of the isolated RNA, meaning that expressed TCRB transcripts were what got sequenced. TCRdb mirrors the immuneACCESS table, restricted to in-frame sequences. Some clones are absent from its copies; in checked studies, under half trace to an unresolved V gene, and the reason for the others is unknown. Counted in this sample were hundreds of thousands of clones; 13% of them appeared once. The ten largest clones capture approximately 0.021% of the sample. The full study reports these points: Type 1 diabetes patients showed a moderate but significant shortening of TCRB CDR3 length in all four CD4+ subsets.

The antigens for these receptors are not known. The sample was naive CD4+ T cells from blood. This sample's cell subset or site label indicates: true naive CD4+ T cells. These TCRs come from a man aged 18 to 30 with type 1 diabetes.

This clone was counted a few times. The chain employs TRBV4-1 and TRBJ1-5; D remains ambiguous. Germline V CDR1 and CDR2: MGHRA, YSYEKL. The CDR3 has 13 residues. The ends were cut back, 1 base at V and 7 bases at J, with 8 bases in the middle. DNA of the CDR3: TGCGCCAGCAGCCAAGTGGAGTTGCAGCCCCAGCATTTT. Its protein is CASSQVELQPQHF.

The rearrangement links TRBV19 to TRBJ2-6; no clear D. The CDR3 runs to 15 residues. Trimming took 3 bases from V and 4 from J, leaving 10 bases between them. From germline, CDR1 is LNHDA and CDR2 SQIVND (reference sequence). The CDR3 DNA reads TGTGCCAGTAGTATCGTGGCGGCGGGGGCCAACGTCCTGACTTTC. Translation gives CASSIVAAGANVLTF.

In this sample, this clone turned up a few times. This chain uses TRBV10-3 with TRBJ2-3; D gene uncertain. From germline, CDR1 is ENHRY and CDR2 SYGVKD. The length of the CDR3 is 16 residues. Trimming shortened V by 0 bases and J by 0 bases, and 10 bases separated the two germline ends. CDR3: CAISESVRHSTDTQYF. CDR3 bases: TGTGCCATCAGTGAGTCTGTACGACATAGCACAGATACGCAGTATTTT.

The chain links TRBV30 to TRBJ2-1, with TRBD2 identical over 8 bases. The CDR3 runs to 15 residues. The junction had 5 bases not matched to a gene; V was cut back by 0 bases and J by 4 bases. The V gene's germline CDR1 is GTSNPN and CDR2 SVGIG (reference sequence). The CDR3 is CAWSVLSGVYNEQFF. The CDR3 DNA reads TGTGCCTGGAGTGTACTTAGCGGGGTTTACAATGAGCAGTTCTTC.

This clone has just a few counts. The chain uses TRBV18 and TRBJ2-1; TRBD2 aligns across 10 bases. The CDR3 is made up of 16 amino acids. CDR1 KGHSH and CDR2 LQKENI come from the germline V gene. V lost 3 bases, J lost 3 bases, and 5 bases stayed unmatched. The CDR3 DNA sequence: TGTGCCAGCTCACCCGAATTAGCGGGGGGCTACAATGAGCAGTTCTTC. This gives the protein CASSPELAGGYNEQFF.

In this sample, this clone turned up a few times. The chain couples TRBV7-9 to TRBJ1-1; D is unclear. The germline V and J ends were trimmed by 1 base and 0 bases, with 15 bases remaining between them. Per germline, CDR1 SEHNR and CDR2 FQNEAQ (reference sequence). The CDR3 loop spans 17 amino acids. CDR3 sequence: CASSLGLAHRLNTEAFF. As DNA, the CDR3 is TGTGCCAGCAGCTTAGGTCTCGCCCACAGATTGAACACTGAAGCTTTCTTT.

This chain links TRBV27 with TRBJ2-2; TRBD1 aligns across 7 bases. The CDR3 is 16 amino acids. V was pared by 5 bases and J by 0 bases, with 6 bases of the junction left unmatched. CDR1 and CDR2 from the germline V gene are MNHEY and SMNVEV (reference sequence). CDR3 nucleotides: TGTGCCAGCAGTCCGGCCGGGACAGCGAACACCGGGGAGCTGTTTTTT. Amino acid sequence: CASSPAGTANTGELFF.

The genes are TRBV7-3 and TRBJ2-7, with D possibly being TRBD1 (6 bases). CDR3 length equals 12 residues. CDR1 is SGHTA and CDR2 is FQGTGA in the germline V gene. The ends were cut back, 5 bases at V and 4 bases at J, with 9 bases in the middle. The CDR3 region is CASSVQGYEQYF. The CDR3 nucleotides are TGTGCCAGCAGCGTACAGGGTTACGAGCAGTACTTC.

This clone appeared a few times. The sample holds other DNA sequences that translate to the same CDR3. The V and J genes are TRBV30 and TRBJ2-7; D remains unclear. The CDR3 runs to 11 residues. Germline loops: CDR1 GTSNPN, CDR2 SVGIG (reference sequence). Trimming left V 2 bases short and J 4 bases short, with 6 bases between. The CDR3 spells CAWSPGYEQYF. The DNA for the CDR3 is TGTGCCTGGAGTCCAGGTTACGAGCAGTACTTC.

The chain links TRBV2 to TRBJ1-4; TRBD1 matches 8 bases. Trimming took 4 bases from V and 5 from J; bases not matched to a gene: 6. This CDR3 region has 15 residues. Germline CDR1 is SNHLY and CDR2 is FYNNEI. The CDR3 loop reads CASSVQGQENEKLFF. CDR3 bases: TGTGCCAGCAGTGTCCAGGGACAGGAGAATGAAAAACTGTTTTTT.

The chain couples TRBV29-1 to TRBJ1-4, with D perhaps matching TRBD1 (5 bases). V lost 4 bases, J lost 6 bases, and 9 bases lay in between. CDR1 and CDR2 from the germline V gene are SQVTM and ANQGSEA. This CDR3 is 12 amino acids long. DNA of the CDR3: TGCAGCGTTGGGGGGACTGATGAAAAACTGTTTTTT. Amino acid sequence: CSVGGTDEKLFF.

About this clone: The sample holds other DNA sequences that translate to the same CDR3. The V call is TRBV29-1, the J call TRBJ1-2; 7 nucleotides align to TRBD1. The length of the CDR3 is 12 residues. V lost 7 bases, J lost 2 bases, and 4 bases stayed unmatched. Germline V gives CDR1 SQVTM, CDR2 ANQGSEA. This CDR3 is CSAGTVNYGYTF. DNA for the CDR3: TGCAGCGCCGGGACAGTAAACTATGGCTACACCTTC.

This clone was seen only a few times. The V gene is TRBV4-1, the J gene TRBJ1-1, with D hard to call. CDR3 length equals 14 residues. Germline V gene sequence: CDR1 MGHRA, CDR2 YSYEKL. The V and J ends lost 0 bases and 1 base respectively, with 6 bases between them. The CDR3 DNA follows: TGCGCCAGCAGCCAAGATAGGTCGAACACTGAAGCTTTCTTT. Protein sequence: CASSQDRSNTEAFF.